The sequence of this TCR beta chain was determined in a study of OX40 agonist ivuxolimab in advanced cancers. Whole-study context: Enrolled patients in dose escalation had cancers that were hepatocellular carcinoma, melanoma, renal cell or head and neck cancer. Partial responses, seen in three patients, involved one hepatocellular carcinoma and two cutaneous melanomas.

Whole-study findings and limits: CD8+ T cells (on average) carried more expanded clones than CD4+ T cells.

TCRdb's table, derived via immunoSEQ multiplex PCR, lists solely in-frame clones and lacks some. The data show about 98,000 clones, around 85% seen once. CDR1 and CDR2 (germline): SGHNT, YYREEE (reference sequence). The CDR3 extends over 14 amino acids. Trimming took 1 base from V and 4 from J, leaving 9 bases between them. Blood sampling took place at baseline, cycle 4 day 1, and cycle 7 day 1. About this clone itself: The target antigen is unknown.

The V call is TRBV5-4, the J call TRBJ2-1; possible D gene TRBD1, 5 bases. This specimen consisted of CD4+ or CD8+ T cells sorted from blood, obtained in a trial of the OX40 agonist ivuxolimab. The clonotype comes from an adult with an advanced solid tumor such as melanoma, head and neck, liver or kidney cancer. The DNA of the CDR3 is TGTGCCAGCAGCTTGTCGACAGCTTACAATGAGCAGTTCTTC. This translates into CASSLSTAYNEQFF.